This T cell receptor (beta chain) comes out of a study of CD8+ T cells in alopecia areata. Background on the study: Treated patients took oral tofacitinib at 5 to 10 mg twice daily. Tofacitinib ran for 6 to 18 months before 6 months off drug.

Treatment specified: oral pan-JAK inhibitor, 5-10 mg twice daily. From alopecia areata patients, lesional scalp punch biopsies and peripheral blood were collected. General study results and limits: Tofacitinib significantly decreased scalp clonality and expanded CD8+ clones among top 100.

Germline CDR1 GTSNPN, CDR2 SVGIG (reference sequence). Trimming cost V 4 bases and J 0 bases, with 10 bases left between them. This CDR3 has 14 amino acids. Once RNA had been extracted, it was reverse transcribed into cDNA to act as the sequencing template. Measured with immunoSEQ multiplex PCR; TCRdb has only the in-frame clones, and not every one. The table has nearly 95,000 clones, more than 65% seen once. A few counts support this clone. The antigen is undetermined. The receptor's source is a human donor with alopecia areata. This material consisted of CD8+ T cells sorted from blood, taken around week 44, from a patient treated with tofacitinib. The chain uses TRBV30 and TRBJ2-1; D is unclear. DNA for the CDR3: TGTGCCTGGAACACGGGTAACTCCTACAATGAGCAGTTCTTC. Translating gives CAWNTGNSYNEQFF.